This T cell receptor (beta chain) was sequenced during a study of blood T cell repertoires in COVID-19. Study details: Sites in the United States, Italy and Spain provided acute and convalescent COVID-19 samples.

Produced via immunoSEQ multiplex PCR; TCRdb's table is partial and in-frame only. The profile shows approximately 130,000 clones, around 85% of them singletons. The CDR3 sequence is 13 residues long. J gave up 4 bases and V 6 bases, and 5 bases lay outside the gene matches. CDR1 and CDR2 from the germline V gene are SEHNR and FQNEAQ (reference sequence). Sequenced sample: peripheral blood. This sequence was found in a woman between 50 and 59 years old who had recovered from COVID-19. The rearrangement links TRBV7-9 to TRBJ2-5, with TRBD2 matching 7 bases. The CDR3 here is CASSRGLRETQYF. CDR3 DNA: TGTGCCAGCAGTCGGGGACTACGAGAGACCCAGTACTTC.